The 22 T cell receptor beta chains presented below share a single source sample, sequenced in a study of identical twins. One entry per CDR3 protein, called by TCRdb with MiXCR from the 5' RACE reads. The sample includes under 900,000 distinct CDR3 sequences, about 12% of them seen just once. The same data also contributed to another study, on yellow fever vaccine responses in identical twins.

Sequenced input: PBMCs. The receptors stem from a woman aged 18 to 35 in good health.

This clonotype has ten or more counts. This chain uses TRBV4-1 with TRBJ2-1; 9 bases line up with TRBD2. The length of the CDR3 is 17 residues. V shed 0 bases and J 3 bases; nucleotides not matched to a gene: 6. The germline gives CDR1 MGHRA, CDR2 YSYEKL. CDR3 region: CASSQDASGKIYNEQFF. CDR3 nucleotides: TGCGCCAGCAGCCAAGACGCTAGCGGGAAGATCTACAATGAGCAGTTCTTC.

The chain employs TRBV10-1 and TRBJ2-7; 11 bases align to TRBD1. Looked up from germline, CDR1 is WNHNN and CDR2 is SYGVQD (reference sequence). The CDR3 covers 17 residues. V trimming: 0 bases; J trimming: 2 bases; junction bases outside the gene matches: 6. This CDR3 reads CASSESPGQGVPYEQYF. The CDR3 DNA reads as TGCGCCAGCAGTGAGTCTCCGGGACAGGGGGTACCCTACGAGCAGTACTTC.

This clonotype has only a few counts. J is TRBJ2-1 and V is TRBV29-1; 7 positions match TRBD1. Germline V gene lookup returns CDR1 SQVTM and CDR2 ANQGSEA. This CDR3 is built from 12 residues. J gave up 9 bases and V 2 bases, and 4 bases lay outside the gene matches. CDR3 region: CSVETTGVEQFF. In DNA form, the CDR3 reads TGCAGCGTTGAAACAACAGGGGTTGAGCAGTTCTTC.

This clonotype was seen a few times. The genes are TRBV15 and TRBJ2-1, with 13 bases lining up with TRBD2. Germline trimming cut 3 bases from V and 4 bases from J; bases unmatched to any gene: 9. This CDR3 region has 18 residues. The germline gives CDR1 LNHNV, CDR2 YYDKDF (reference sequence). This CDR3 is CATSSLTSGGHTYNEQFF. The CDR3 DNA reads TGTGCCACCAGCAGTCTGACTAGCGGGGGGCATACTTACAATGAGCAGTTCTTC. Filled out from reference TRBV15 and TRBJ2-1, the complete variable domain reads DAMVIQNPRYQVTQFGKPVTLSCSQTLNHNVMYWYQQKSSQAPKLLFHYYDKDFNNEADTPDNFQSRRPNTSFCFLDIRSPGLGDTAMYLCATSSLTSGGHTYNEQFFGPGTRLTVL.

This clonotype was observed many times. V usage is TRBV5-1 and J usage is TRBJ2-1; TRBD2 might be the D (6 bases). With 5 bases removed from V and 8 bases from J, the gap between germline ends came to 14 bases. The germline gives CDR1 SGHRS, CDR2 YFSETQ. The CDR3 consists of 13 residues. The CDR3 nucleotides read TGCGCCAGCAGACCAAGACGCGGGGATGAGCAGTTCTTC. It yields the protein CASRPRRGDEQFF.

This clonotype has a count of ten or more. The chain is built from TRBV5-1 and TRBJ2-1, with 9 bases identical to TRBD2. Germline lookup yields CDR1 SGHRS and CDR2 YFSETQ. The CDR3 spans 17 residues. The V gene end was trimmed by 0 bases and the J gene end by 8 bases; junction bases not matched to a gene: 12. The CDR3 nucleotides are TGCGCCAGCAGCTTGGGGGAGCGGGGGGCCTGGATGGATGAGCAGTTCTTC. Translation gives CASSLGERGAWMDEQFF.

In its sample, this clonotype was seen many times. The rearrangement links TRBV24-1 to TRBJ1-2; 7 bases are shared with TRBD1. The CDR3 is 12 amino acids. Per the germline V gene, CDR1 is KGHDR and CDR2 is SFDVKD. Trimming removed 5 bases from V and 7 bases from J; junction bases left unmatched: 3. The CDR3, as DNA: TGTGCCACCAGTGCCCCAGGGGGTGGCTACACCTTC. It encodes CATSAPGGGYTF.

The J gene is TRBJ2-1, the V gene TRBV6-4; the D call may be TRBD1 or TRBD2 (5 bases each). The ends were cut back, 0 bases at V and 8 bases at J, with 8 bases in the middle. The CDR3 spans 13 residues. Germline V gene sequence: CDR1 MRHNA, CDR2 SNTAGT. CDR3 sequence reads: CASSDSWGYEQFF. As DNA, the CDR3 is TGTGCCAGCAGTGACTCGTGGGGGTATGAGCAGTTCTTC.

The genes are TRBV5-6 and TRBJ1-1; tentatively, D is TRBD1 (6 bases). CDR1 SGHDT and CDR2 YYEEEE come from the germline V gene. Deletions cut 2 bases from V and 5 bases from J, with 16 bases between. The CDR3 runs to 15 residues. CDR3 nucleotide sequence: TGTGCCAGCAGCTTCGCCAGGGGAGGGGGAACTGAAGCTTTCTTT. Protein: CASSFARGGGTEAFF.

This clonotype has just a few counts. The chain combines TRBV4-1 with TRBJ2-4; 10 nucleotides agree with TRBD2. The germline CDR1 and CDR2 sequences are MGHRA and YSYEKL. The CDR3 has 16 amino acids. Trimming took 1 base from V and 6 from J; bases not matched to a gene: 6. Written as DNA, the CDR3 is TGCGCCAGCAGCCAAGTTAAGCGGGGGGGCCTAAACATTCAGTACTTC. Translation gives CASSQVKRGGLNIQYF.

This clonotype has just a few counts. The chain has TRBV15 and TRBJ2-7, with D possibly matching TRBD1 (5 bases). The germline V gene encodes CDR1 LNHNV and CDR2 YYDKDF (reference sequence). The CDR3 has 14 residues. The germline V and J ends were trimmed by 1 base and 3 bases, with 10 bases remaining between them. The CDR3 protein is CATSRGQNYYEQYF. In nucleotides, the CDR3 is TGTGCCACCAGCAGAGGACAGAATTACTACGAGCAGTACTTC.

This clonotype came up a few times. The V call is TRBV7-8, the J call TRBJ2-7, with D perhaps matching TRBD1 (7 bases). Germline V lookup: CDR1 SGHVS, CDR2 FQNEAQ. CDR3 length: 14 residues. Trimming removed 0 bases from V and 6 bases from J, with 12 bases in between. The CDR3 region is CASSLAEGQTEQYV. CDR3 nucleotide sequence: TGTGCCAGCAGCTTAGCGGAGGGACAGACCGAGCAGTACGTC.

This clonotype was picked up many times. This CDR3 is CASSLGPEGSAKNIQYF. DNA of the CDR3: TGCGCCAGCAGCTTGGGGCCTGAGGGGTCAGCCAAAAACATTCAGTACTTC. The rearrangement joins TRBV5-1 to TRBJ2-4; D could derive from TRBD1 or TRBD2 (5 bases each). The CDR3 runs 17 residues. The germline gives CDR1 SGHRS, CDR2 YFSETQ. V shed 0 bases and J shed 0 bases, with 13 bases lying between them.

V is TRBV24-1 and J is TRBJ2-3, with no clear D. This CDR3 comprises 20 residues. Germline assignment: CDR1 KGHDR and CDR2 SFDVKD. Between the trimmed V and J ends, which lost 2 bases and 2 bases, there was a span of 25 bases. CDR3 amino acids: CATSDWYGLPTSETTDTQYF. The CDR3 DNA is TGTGCCACCAGTGATTGGTACGGGCTACCAACCTCTGAAACCACAGATACGCAGTATTTT.

The chain uses TRBV27 and TRBJ2-1; possibly TRBD2 for D (5 bases). Trimming cost V 6 bases and J 4 bases, with 16 bases left between them. Per germline, CDR1 MNHEY and CDR2 SMNVEV (reference sequence). The CDR3 contains 15 residues. The DNA for the CDR3 is TGTGCCAGCAGCCTGCCGGGGATTGGTTACAATGAGCAGTTCTTC. Protein: CASSLPGIGYNEQFF.

This clonotype was detected only a few times. The chain has TRBV3-1 and TRBJ2-5, with 10 bases matching TRBD2. The V gene's germline CDR1 is LGHDT and CDR2 YNNKEL (reference sequence). Trimming at V came to 4 bases and at J to 0 bases, leaving 14 bases not matched to a gene. The CDR3 sequence is 19 residues long. This CDR3 is CASSPGTSADLGYQETQYF. CDR3 nucleotide sequence: TGTGCCAGCAGCCCTGGGACTAGCGCAGACTTGGGGTACCAAGAGACCCAGTACTTC.

This clonotype was detected only a few times. The chain joins TRBV2 to TRBJ1-1; D uncertain. Trimming removed 1 base from V and 1 base from J, with 16 bases in between. This CDR3 contains 17 residues. Germline lookup yields CDR1 SNHLY and CDR2 FYNNEI. The CDR3 loop reads CASSEGWGTSKNTEAFF. CDR3 in DNA: TGTGCCAGCAGTGAAGGTTGGGGAACATCTAAGAACACTGAAGCTTTCTTT.

This clonotype was observed a few times. The rearrangement links TRBV6-1 to TRBJ1-2, with 9 bases identical to TRBD1. J was trimmed by 4 bases and V by 2 bases; bases with no gene match: 5. This CDR3 contains 15 residues. The germline V gene has CDR1 MNHNS and CDR2 SASEGT. Written as DNA, the CDR3 is TGTGCCAGCAGTGAATCTACAGGGGGCGTCTATGGCTACACCTTC. Protein product: CASSESTGGVYGYTF.

The chain employs TRBV28 and TRBJ2-5; 9 positions match TRBD2. CDR3 length: 15 residues. CDR1 and CDR2 (germline): MDHEN, SYDVKM. Trimming took 1 base from V and 3 from J; bases not matched to a gene: 3. As DNA, the CDR3 is TGTGCCAGCAGTTTATTAGCGGGAGCGAAAGAGACCCAGTACTTC. Its protein product is CASSLLAGAKETQYF.

This clonotype was seen ten or more times. The chain uses TRBV12-3 or TRBV12-4 and TRBJ1-1; D unresolved. The CDR3 totals 11 residues. Trimming took off 8 bases at V and 1 base at J, with 5 bases between the two ends. CDR3 sequence: CASGRNTEAFF. CDR3 DNA: TGTGCCAGCGGCCGGAACACTGAAGCTTTCTTT.

The sample holds a few counts of this clonotype. The chain uses TRBV18 and TRBJ2-1, with 10 bases lining up with TRBD1. In germline, CDR1 is KGHSH, CDR2 LQKENI. V shed 1 base, J shed 0 bases, and the junction held 9 bases outside the gene matches. The CDR3 extends over 19 amino acids. In DNA form, the CDR3 reads TGTGCCAGCTCACCACGGGGGACAGGGGAAAGGGGCTCCTACAATGAGCAGTTCTTC. Translation gives CASSPRGTGERGSYNEQFF.

The rearrangement joins TRBV7-9 to TRBJ1-2, with unresolved D. There are 12 residues in the CDR3. The V end was cut by 7 bases, the J end by 0 bases, with 6 bases between. Germline loops: CDR1 SEHNR, CDR2 FQNEAQ (reference sequence). CDR3 in DNA: TGTGCCAGCAACACCGCTAACTATGGCTACACCTTC. The encoded protein is CASNTANYGYTF.